The sequence of this T cell receptor (beta chain) was determined in a study of T-cell memory formation after mild COVID-19. This CDR3 has 14 residues. V lost 4 bases and J 8 bases, leaving 15 bases between the germline ends. Germline values: CDR1 SNHLY, CDR2 FYNNEI. One entry per CDR3 protein results from TCRdb running MiXCR on the 5' RACE reads. This table holds 170,000 or so distinct CDR3 sequences, 20% to 25% found once. Sequences were obtained from PBMCs or a T cell subset sorted from them (not recorded which). The sequence was collected from an adult woman who had mild COVID-19 (a few samples of this study predate the infection). Cell type and time point are not known. The chain combines TRBV2 with TRBJ2-4; weak D call: TRBD2 (6 bases). CDR3 coding DNA: TGTGCCAGCAGTGCGGGCTATCGCGGGGACATTCAGTACTTC. This gives the protein CASSAGYRGDIQYF.